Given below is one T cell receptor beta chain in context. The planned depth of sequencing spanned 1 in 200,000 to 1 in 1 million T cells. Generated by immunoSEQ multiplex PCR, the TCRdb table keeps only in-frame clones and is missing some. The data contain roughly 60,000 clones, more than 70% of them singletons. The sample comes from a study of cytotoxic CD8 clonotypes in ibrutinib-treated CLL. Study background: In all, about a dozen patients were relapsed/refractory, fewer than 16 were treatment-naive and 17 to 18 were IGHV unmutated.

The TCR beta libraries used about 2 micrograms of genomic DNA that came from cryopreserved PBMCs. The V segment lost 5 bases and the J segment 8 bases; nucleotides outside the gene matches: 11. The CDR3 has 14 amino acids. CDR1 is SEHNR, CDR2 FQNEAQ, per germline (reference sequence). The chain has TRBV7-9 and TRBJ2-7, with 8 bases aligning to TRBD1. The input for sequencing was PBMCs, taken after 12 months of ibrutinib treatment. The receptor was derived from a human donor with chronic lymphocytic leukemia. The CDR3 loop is CASSRTGTGGKQYF. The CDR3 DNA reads TGTGCCAGCAGCCGAACCGGGACAGGCGGGAAGCAGTACTTC.